This T cell receptor beta chain was sequenced in a study of blood T cell repertoires in COVID-19. Study-level background: T cells, B-cell-depleted T cells, or PBMCs provided the cDNA or gDNA that served as material.

Germline V lookup: CDR1 SGHTA, CDR2 FQGNSA. This CDR3 has 17 residues. The V segment lost 0 bases and the J segment 9 bases; nucleotides outside the gene matches: 12. Participants came from fewer than 25 US areas, aged about 18 to 90 years. The study assigned cohorts using participant-reported clinical history. Some clones are missing from TCRdb's copy, which holds only in-frame ones; the method was immunoSEQ multiplex PCR. The sample shows some 390,000 clones, roughly 86% of them seen only once. Sequencing was performed on PBMCs or T cells enriched from blood (not recorded which). This chain connects TRBV7-2 to TRBJ1-5, with 9 nucleotides matching TRBD1. The source of this sequence is a woman aged 30 to 39 who had recovered from COVID-19. CDR3 DNA: TGTGCCAGCAGCTTAGCTATGCCGGGACAGGGCCCTTGGCCCCAGCATTTT. Amino acid sequence: CASSLAMPGQGPWPQHF. The full variable domain, in which reference TRBV7-2 and TRBJ1-5 provide the parts outside the CDR3, is GAGVSQSPSNKVTEKGKDVELRCDPISGHTALYWYRQSLGQGLEFLIYFQGNSAPDKSGLPSDRFSAERTGGSVSTLTIQRTQQEDSAVYLCASSLAMPGQGPWPQHFGDGTRLSIL.